Listed here are 14 T cell receptor beta chains from one sample, sequenced in a study of identical twins. From the 5' RACE reads, TCRdb called clonotypes with MiXCR, one entry per CDR3 protein. The repertoire has about 480,000 distinct CDR3 sequences, 13% to 15% of them found once; the top ten carry 0.4% to 0.55%. A further study also used this sample, focusing on yellow fever vaccine responses in identical twins.

The sequencing sample was made of CD4+ T cells sorted from blood. The source of these receptors is a woman under 30 in good health.

Only a few counts were recorded for this clonotype. The rearrangement uses TRBV2 and TRBJ2-3; TRBD2 is a possible D gene (7 bases). Germline-derived CDR1 and CDR2 are SNHLY and FYNNEI. Trimming took off 3 bases at V and 0 bases at J, with 10 bases between the two ends. This CDR3 is 15 amino acids long. CDR3 region: CASSERGPSTDTQYF. DNA of the CDR3: TGTGCCAGCAGTGAGCGGGGGCCCAGCACAGATACGCAGTATTTT.

This clonotype was detected many times. The V gene is TRBV12-3 or TRBV12-4, the J gene TRBJ2-7; D is ambiguous. V dropped 4 bases and J dropped 3 bases, with 7 bases sitting between them. CDR3 length: 12 amino acids. The CDR3 nucleotides are TGTGCCAGCAGTTACGGTGTCTACGAGCAGTACTTC. Translated, it gives CASSYGVYEQYF.

The chain employs TRBV12-3 or TRBV12-4 and TRBJ1-5, with 9 bases identical to TRBD1. The CDR3 is 15 residues long. Trimming cost V 8 bases and J 7 bases; bases outside gene matches: 12. The CDR3 loop reads CASSPGQGYRQPQHF. CDR3 sequence (DNA): TGTGCCAGCTCCCCGGGACAGGGTTATCGGCAGCCCCAGCATTTT.

This clonotype was seen ten or more times. This sequence joins TRBV12-3 or TRBV12-4 and TRBJ2-7; 13 bases are a match to TRBD2. The CDR3 sequence is 17 residues long. Trimming at V came to 5 bases and at J to 5 bases, leaving 12 bases not matched to a gene. CDR3 DNA: TGTGCCAGCAGTACTAGCGGGAGGGCCATAAGGGCACACGAGCAGTACTTC. The encoded protein is CASSTSGRAIRAHEQYF.

This clonotype has more than one count but fewer than ten. The V gene is TRBV29-1, the J gene TRBJ2-7; unclear D gene. The CDR3 contains 13 residues. Trimming cost V 4 bases and J 2 bases, with 12 bases left between them. Germline V lookup: CDR1 SQVTM, CDR2 ANQGSEA. CDR3 protein: CSVAPGPPYEQYF. CDR3 nucleotide sequence: TGCAGCGTTGCTCCTGGTCCGCCCTACGAGCAGTACTTC.

The chain employs TRBV5-5 and TRBJ2-7, with a tentative D call TRBD1 (6 bases). Germline V lookup: CDR1 SGHKS, CDR2 YYEKEE (reference sequence). The CDR3 has 18 amino acids. The ends were cut back, 2 bases at V and 3 bases at J, with 24 bases in the middle. The CDR3 sequence is CASSFRTLQGASNYEQYF. CDR3 sequence (DNA): TGTGCCAGCAGCTTCCGAACCTTACAGGGCGCATCCAACTACGAGCAGTACTTC.

The rearrangement uses TRBV5-6 and TRBJ1-1; no clear D gene. Germline V lookup: CDR1 SGHDT, CDR2 YYEEEE. Trimming took off 5 bases at V and 3 bases at J, with 17 bases between the two ends. This CDR3 is 15 amino acids long. The CDR3 reads CASSWLGSIDTEAFF. For the CDR3, the DNA is TGTGCCAGCAGTTGGCTCGGGTCTATTGACACTGAAGCTTTCTTT. The full variable domain, with the rest looked up from reference TRBV5-6 and TRBJ1-1, is DAGVTQSPTHLIKTRGQQVTLRCSPKSGHDTVSWYQQALGQGPQFIFQYYEEEERQRGNFPDRFSGHQFPNYSSELNVNALLLGDSALYLCASSWLGSIDTEAFFGQGTRLTVV.

The rearrangement links TRBV6-2 or TRBV6-3 to TRBJ2-1, with D possibly being TRBD2 (6 bases). CDR3 length: 15 amino acids. Trimming removed 2 bases from V and 4 bases from J, with 12 bases in between. CDR1 is MNHEY, CDR2 SVGEGT, per germline. Written as DNA, the CDR3 is TGTGCCAGCAGTTACATGGCTAGCGTTTACAATGAGCAGTTCTTC. Its protein product is CASSYMASVYNEQFF.

The chain joins TRBV5-1 to TRBJ2-5, with 7 nucleotides matching TRBD2. Germline loops: CDR1 SGHRS, CDR2 YFSETQ. The CDR3 consists of 14 residues. V lost 4 bases to trimming and J lost 2 bases; unmatched junction nucleotides: 5. CDR3 loop: CASSTASGQETQYF. Written as DNA, the CDR3 is TGCGCCAGCAGCACCGCTAGCGGACAAGAGACCCAGTACTTC.

This clonotype has a handful of counts. The chain is built from TRBV28 and TRBJ1-1; D remains ambiguous. Germline CDR1 and CDR2: MDHEN and SYDVKM. V was cut by 6 bases and J by 0 bases, with 14 bases left in between. The CDR3 totals 15 residues. This CDR3 is CASRAEFGMNTEAFF. For the CDR3, the DNA is TGTGCCAGCAGGGCTGAGTTTGGGATGAACACTGAAGCTTTCTTT.

In regard to this clonotype: A read error is possible here, since a much larger clone lies one base away. This CDR3 fails to terminate in the conserved phenylalanine or tryptophan, so it likely reflects a read error. The chain combines TRBV7-9 with TRBJ2-1, with a possible D match to TRBD2 (6 bases). V lost 5 bases and J lost 9, with 14 bases in between. The germline gives CDR1 SEHNR, CDR2 FQNEAQ (reference sequence). CDR3 length: 13 amino acids. The CDR3 region is CASSIPSVTEQFL. CDR3 DNA sequence: TGTGCCAGCAGCATACCTAGCGTCACTGAGCAGTTCTTG.

The chain combines TRBV28 with TRBJ2-5, with 7 bases identical to TRBD1. Germline CDR1 reads MDHEN; CDR2 reads SYDVKM. This CDR3 region has 14 residues. V trimming: 2 bases; J trimming: 0 bases; junction bases outside the gene matches: 0. CDR3 bases: TGTGCCAGCAGTTTAACAGGGGACCAAGAGACCCAGTACTTC. Amino acids: CASSLTGDQETQYF.

This clonotype was seen a handful of times. This chain connects TRBV21-1 to TRBJ2-2; TRBD1 is taken as the D call from the table, unchecked against the DNA. TRBV21-1 is tagged as a pseudogene. This CDR3 has 14 amino acids. Here the CDR3 reads CASSKVKGHGELFF. The CDR3 DNA is TGTGCCAGCAGCAAAGTCAAGGGGCACGGGGAGCTGTTTTTT.

This clonotype was seen a few times. The junction shows a germline mismatch at one end, possibly a read error. V usage is TRBV20-1 and J usage is TRBJ2-7; 7 bases align to TRBD2. Germline lookup yields CDR1 DFQATT and CDR2 SNEGSKA (reference sequence). The CDR3 covers 13 residues. This chain's CDR3 is CSAGEPGRKEQYF. DNA for the CDR3: TGCAGTGCTGGAGAACCCGGGAGGAAAGAGCAGTACTTC.